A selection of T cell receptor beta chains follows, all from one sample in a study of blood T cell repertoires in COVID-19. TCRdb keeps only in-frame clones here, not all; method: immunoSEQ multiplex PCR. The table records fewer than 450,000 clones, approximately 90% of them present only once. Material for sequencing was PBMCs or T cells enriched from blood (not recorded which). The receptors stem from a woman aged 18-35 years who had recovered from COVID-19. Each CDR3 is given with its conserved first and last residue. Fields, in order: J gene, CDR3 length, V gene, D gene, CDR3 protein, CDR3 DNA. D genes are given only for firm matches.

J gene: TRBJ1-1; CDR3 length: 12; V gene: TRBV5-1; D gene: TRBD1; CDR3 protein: CATGTGGTEAFF; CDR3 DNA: TGCGCCACCGGGACAGGGGGCACTGAAGCTTTCTTT
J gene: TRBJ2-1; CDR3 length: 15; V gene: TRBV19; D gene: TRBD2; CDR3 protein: CASSIASGGYNEQFF; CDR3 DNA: TGTGCCAGTAGTATTGCTAGCGGGGGCTACAATGAGCAGTTCTTC
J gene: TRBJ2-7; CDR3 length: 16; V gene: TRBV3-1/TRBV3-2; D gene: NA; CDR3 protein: CASSQTGTRVSYEQYF; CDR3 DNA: TGTGCCAGCAGCCAGACCGGGACTCGCGTCTCCTACGAGCAGTACTTC
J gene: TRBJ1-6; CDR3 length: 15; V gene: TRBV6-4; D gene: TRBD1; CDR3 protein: CASSDGGRGNSPLHF; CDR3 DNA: TGTGCCAGCAGTGACGGAGGCAGGGGGAATTCACCCCTCCACTTT
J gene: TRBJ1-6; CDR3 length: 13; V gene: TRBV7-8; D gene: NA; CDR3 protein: CASSYTGESPLHF; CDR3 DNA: TGTGCCAGCAGTTACACCGGGGAGTCACCCCTCCACTTT
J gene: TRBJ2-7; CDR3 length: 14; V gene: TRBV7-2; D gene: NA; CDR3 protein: CASSLAGFSYEQYF; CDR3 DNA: TGTGCCAGCAGCTTGGCGGGGTTCTCCTACGAGCAGTACTTC
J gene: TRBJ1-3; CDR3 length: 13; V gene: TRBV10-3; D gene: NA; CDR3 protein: CAILRGTGNTIYF; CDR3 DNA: TGTGCCATCCTTAGGGGAACTGGAAACACCATATATTTT
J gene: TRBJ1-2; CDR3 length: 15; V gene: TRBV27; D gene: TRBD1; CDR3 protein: CASSLGQGVNYGYTF; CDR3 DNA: TGTGCCAGCAGTTTAGGCCAGGGGGTTAACTATGGCTACACCTTC
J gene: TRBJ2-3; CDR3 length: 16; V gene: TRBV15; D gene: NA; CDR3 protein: CATSRGAGLSTDTQYF; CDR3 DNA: TGTGCCACCAGCAGAGGCGCGGGATTGAGCACAGATACGCAGTATTTT
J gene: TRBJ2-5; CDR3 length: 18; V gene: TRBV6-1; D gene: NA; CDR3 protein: CASSEAQRGVGTQETQYF; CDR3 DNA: TGTGCCAGCAGTGAAGCGCAGCGGGGTGTGGGGACACAAGAGACCCAGTACTTC
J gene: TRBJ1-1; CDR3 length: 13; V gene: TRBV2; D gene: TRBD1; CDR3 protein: CASSVTGSTEAFF; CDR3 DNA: TGTGCCAGCAGTGTGACAGGGTCCACTGAAGCTTTCTTT
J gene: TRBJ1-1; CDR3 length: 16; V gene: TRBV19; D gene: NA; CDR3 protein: CASSIYLNRQTSEAFF; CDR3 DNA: TGTGCCAGTAGTATTTATTTAAACCGCCAGACAAGTGAAGCTTTCTTT
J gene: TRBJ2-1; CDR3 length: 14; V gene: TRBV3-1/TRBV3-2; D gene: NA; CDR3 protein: CASSPDTAGNEQFF; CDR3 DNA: TGTGCCAGCAGCCCCGATACGGCGGGGAATGAGCAGTTCTTC
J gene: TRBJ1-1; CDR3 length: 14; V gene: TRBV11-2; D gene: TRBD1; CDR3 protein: CASSPGTENTEAFF; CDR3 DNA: TGTGCCAGCAGCCCCGGGACAGAGAACACTGAAGCTTTCTTT
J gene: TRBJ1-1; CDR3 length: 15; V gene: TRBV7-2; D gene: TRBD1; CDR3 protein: CASSPTGGSFTEAFF; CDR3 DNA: TGTGCCAGCAGCCCTACAGGGGGGAGTTTTACTGAAGCTTTCTTT
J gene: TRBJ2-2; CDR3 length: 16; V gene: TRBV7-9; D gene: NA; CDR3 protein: CASSPPGLTNTGELFF; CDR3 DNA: TGTGCCAGCAGCCCACCGGGACTGACGAACACCGGGGAGCTGTTTTTT
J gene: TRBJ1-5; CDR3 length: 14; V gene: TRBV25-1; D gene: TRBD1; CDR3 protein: CASSGQGRYQPQHF; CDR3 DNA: TGTGCCAGCAGTGGACAGGGACGGTATCAGCCCCAGCATTTT
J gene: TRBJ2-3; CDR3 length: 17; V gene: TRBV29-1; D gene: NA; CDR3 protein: CSVEIEGVTPRTDTQYF; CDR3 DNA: TGCAGCGTTGAAATCGAGGGAGTCACACCCCGCACAGATACGCAGTATTTT
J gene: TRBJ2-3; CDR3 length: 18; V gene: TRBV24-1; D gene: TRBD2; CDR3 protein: CATSDRQQGLAGTDTQYF; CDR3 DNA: TGTGCCACCAGCGACCGACAACAGGGACTAGCGGGGACAGATACGCAGTATTTT
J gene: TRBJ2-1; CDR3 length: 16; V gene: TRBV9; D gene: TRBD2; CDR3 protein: CASNQGGRASYNEQFF; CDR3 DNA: TGTGCCAGCAACCAAGGAGGGAGGGCCTCCTACAATGAGCAGTTCTTC
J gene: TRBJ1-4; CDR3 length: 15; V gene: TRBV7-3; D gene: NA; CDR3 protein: CASSLTGTPGEKLFF; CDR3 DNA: TGTGCCAGCAGCTTAACGGGCACCCCGGGAGAAAAACTGTTTTTT
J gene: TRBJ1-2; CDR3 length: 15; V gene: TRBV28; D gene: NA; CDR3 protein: CASSFGTPTNYGYTF; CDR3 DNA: TGTGCCAGCAGTTTTGGGACACCCACGAACTATGGCTACACCTTC
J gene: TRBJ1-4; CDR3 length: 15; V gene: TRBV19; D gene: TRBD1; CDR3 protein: CASSIEGQGLEKLFF; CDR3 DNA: TGTGCCAGTAGTATAGAGGGACAGGGTCTTGAAAAACTGTTTTTT